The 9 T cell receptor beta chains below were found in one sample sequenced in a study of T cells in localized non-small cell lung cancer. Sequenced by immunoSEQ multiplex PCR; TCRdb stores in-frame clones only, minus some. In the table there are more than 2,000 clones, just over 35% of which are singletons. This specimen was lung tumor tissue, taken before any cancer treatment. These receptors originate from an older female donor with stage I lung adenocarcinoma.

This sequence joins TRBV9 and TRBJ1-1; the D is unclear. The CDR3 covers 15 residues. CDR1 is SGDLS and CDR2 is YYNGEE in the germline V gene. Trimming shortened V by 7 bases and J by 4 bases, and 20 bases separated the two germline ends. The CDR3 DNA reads TGTGCCAGCTCACGGACGGATAAGGGTCGCACTGAAGCTTTCTTT. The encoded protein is CASSRTDKGRTEAFF.

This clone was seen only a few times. CDR3 in DNA: TGTGCCAGCAGCTCCCGGGCGGGTGGAGAGACCCAGTACTTC. This encodes CASSSRAGGETQYF. The J gene is TRBJ2-5, the V gene TRBV9, with D perhaps matching TRBD2 (5 bases). Trimming shortened V by 4 bases and J by 4 bases, and 14 bases separated the two germline ends. CDR1 SGDLS and CDR2 YYNGEE come from the germline V gene. This CDR3 is built from 14 residues.

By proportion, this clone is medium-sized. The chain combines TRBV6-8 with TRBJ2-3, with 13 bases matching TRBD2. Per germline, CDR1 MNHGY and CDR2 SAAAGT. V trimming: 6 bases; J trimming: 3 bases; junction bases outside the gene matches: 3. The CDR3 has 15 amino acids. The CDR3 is CASSLGLAGTDTQYF. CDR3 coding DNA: TGTGCCAGCAGCTTGGGACTAGCGGGAACAGATACGCAGTATTTT.

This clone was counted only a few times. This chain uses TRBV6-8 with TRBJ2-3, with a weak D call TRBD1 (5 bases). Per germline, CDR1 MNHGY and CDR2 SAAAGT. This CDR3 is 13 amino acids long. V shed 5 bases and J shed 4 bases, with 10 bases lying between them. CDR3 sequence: CASSGPRADTQYF. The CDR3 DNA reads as TGTGCCAGCAGTGGCCCCAGGGCAGATACGCAGTATTTT.

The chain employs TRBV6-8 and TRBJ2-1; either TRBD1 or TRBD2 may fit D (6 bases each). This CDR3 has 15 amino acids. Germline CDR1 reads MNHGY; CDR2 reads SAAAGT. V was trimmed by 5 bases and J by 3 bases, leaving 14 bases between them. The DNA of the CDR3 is TGTGCCAGCAGTCTGTTGAGGGGGGTCTACAATGAGCAGTTCTTC. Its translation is CASSLLRGVYNEQFF.

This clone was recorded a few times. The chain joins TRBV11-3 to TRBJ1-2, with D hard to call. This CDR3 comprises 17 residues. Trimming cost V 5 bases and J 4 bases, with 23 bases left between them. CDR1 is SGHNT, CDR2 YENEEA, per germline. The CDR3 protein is CASSGDCNEGKTYGYTF. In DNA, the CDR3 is TGTGCCAGCAGCGGGGATTGTAACGAGGGAAAGACCTATGGCTACACCTTC.

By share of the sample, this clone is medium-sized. The CDR3 reads CASSFRQASYNEQFF. The CDR3 region has the DNA TGTGCCAGCAGCTTCCGCCAGGCCTCCTACAATGAGCAGTTCTTC. This chain connects TRBV11-3 to TRBJ2-1, with D unclear. This CDR3 comprises 15 residues. Germline CDR1 and CDR2: SGHNT and YENEEA. Deletions cut 3 bases from V and 0 bases from J, with 9 bases between.

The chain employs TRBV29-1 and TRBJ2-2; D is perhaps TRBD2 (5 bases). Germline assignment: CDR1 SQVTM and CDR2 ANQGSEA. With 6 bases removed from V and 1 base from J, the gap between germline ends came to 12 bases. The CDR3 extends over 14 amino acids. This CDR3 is CSVAPGLNTGELFF. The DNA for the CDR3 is TGCAGCGTCGCTCCGGGATTGAACACCGGGGAGCTGTTTTTT.

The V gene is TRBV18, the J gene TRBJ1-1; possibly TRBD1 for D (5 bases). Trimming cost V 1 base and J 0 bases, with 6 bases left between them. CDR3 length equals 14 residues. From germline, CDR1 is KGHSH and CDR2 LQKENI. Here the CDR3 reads CASSPLQVNTEAFF. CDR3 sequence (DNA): TGTGCCAGCTCACCACTACAGGTGAACACTGAAGCTTTCTTT.